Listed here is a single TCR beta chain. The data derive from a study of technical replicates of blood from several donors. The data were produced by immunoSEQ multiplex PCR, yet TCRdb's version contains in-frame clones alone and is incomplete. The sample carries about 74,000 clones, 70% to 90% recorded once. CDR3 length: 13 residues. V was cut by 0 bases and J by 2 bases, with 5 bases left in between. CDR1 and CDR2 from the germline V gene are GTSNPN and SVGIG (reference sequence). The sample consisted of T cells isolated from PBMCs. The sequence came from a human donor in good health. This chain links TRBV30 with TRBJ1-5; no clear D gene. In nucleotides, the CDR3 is TGTGCCTGGAGTGTCGGTGGCAATCAGCCCCAGCATTTT. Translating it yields CAWSVGGNQPQHF.